This TCR beta chain is from a study of technical replicates of blood from several donors. The V and J ends lost 1 base and 8 bases, in that order; junction bases with no gene match: 10. CDR1 SGHRS and CDR2 YFSETQ come from the germline V gene. CDR3 length: 15 residues. The method was immunoSEQ multiplex PCR; TCRdb's version includes in-frame clones alone and lacks a portion of them. The sample records roughly 97,000 clones, roughly 96% being singletons. This chain uses TRBV5-1 with TRBJ1-1, with 8 nucleotides matching TRBD1. The clonotype comes from a human donor in good health. Input material: T cells isolated from PBMCs. In DNA, the CDR3 is TGCGCCAGCAGCTTGAGACAGGGGCAAGGATCGGAAGCTTTCTTT. Protein product: CASSLRQGQGSEAFF.